This T cell receptor (beta chain) is drawn from a study of shared clonotypes between healthy human individuals. The ends lost 0 bases at V and 2 bases at J; junction bases unmatched: 4. The CDR3 sequence is 17 residues long. CDR1 and CDR2 from the germline V gene are SGHRS and YFSETQ. Clones were sequenced by immunoSEQ multiplex PCR, and TCRdb holds only the in-frame ones, with some missing. The sample contains around 2.1 million clones, around 95% of which appear only once. This TCR was recovered from a man aged 18 to 29 in good health. The sample consisted of naive CD4+ T cells sorted from blood. The subset denotes: CD45RA+ positively selected. The chain has TRBV5-1 and TRBJ2-3; 12 bases match TRBD2. CDR3 loop: CASSLALAGGLTDTQYF. The CDR3 region has the DNA TGCGCCAGCAGCTTGGCCCTAGCGGGGGGGCTCACAGATACGCAGTATTTT. The full variable domain, its missing parts supplied by reference TRBV5-1 and TRBJ2-3, is KAGVTQTPRYLIKTRGQQVTLSCSPISGHRSVSWYQQTPGQGLQFLFEYFSETQRNKGNFPGRFSGRQFSNSRSEMNVSTLELGDSALYLCASSLALAGGLTDTQYFGPGTRLTVL.